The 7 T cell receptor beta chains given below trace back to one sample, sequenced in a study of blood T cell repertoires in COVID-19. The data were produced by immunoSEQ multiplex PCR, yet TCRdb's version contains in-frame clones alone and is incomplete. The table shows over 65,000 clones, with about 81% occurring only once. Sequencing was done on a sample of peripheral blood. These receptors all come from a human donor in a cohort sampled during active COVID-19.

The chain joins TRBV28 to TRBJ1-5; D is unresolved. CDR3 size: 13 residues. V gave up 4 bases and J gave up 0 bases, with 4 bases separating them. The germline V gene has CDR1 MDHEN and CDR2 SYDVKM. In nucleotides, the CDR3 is TGTGCCAGCAGTTACGGTAGCAATCAGCCCCAGCATTTT. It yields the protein CASSYGSNQPQHF.

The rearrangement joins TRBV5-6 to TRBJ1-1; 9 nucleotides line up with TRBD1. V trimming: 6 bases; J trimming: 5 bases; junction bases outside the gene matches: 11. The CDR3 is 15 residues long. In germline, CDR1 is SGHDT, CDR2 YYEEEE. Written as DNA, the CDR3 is TGTGCCAGCACTACCTCGCCCGGGACAGGGACTGAAGCTTTCTTT. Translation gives CASTTSPGTGTEAFF.

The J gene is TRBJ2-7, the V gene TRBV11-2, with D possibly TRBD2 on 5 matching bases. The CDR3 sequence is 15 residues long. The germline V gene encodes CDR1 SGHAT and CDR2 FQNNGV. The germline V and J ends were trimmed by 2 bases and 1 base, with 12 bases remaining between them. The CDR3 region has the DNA TGTGCCAGCAGCTTAAACTCGGGGATATCCTACGAGCAGTACTTC. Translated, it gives CASSLNSGISYEQYF.

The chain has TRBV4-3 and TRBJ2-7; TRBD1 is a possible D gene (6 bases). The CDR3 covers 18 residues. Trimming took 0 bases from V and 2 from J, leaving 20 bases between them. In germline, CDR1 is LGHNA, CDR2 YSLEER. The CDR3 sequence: CASSQEGPQGPRPYEQYF. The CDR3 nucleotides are TGCGCCAGCAGCCAAGAAGGCCCACAGGGACCTCGCCCCTACGAGCAGTACTTC.

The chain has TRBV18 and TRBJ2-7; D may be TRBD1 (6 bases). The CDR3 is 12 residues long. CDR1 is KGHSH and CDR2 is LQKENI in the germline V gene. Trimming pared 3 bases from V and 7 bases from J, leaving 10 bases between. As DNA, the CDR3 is TGTGCCAGCTCACCCGGTAGGGGGGAGCAGTACTTC. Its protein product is CASSPGRGEQYF.

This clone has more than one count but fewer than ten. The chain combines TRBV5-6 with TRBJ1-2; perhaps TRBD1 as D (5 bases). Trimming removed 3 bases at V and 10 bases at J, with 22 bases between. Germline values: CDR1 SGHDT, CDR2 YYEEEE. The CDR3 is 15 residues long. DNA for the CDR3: TGTGCCAGCAGCTCTCGGACAAGCCCGACGGTAGACTACACCTTC. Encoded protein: CASSSRTSPTVDYTF.

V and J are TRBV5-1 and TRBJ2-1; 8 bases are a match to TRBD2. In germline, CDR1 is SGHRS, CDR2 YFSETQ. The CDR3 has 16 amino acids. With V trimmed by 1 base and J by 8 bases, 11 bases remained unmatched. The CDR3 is CASSLNGRATSDEQFF. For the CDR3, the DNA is TGCGCCAGCAGCTTGAACGGGAGGGCTACCAGTGATGAGCAGTTCTTC.